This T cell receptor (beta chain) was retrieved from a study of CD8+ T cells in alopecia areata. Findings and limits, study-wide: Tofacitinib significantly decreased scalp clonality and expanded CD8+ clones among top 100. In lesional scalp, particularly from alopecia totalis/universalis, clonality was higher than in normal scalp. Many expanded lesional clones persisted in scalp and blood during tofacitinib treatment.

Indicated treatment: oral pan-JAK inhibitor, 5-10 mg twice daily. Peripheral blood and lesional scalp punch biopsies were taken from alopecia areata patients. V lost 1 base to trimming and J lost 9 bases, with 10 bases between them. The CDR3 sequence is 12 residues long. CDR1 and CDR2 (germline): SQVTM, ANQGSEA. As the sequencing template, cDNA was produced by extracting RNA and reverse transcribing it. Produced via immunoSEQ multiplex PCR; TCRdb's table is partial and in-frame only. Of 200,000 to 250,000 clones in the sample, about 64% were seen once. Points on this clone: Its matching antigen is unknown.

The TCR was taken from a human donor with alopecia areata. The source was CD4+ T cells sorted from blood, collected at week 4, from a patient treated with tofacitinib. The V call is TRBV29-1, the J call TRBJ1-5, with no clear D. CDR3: CSVEAGSGPQHF. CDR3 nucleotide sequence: TGCAGCGTTGAAGCCGGGAGTGGGCCCCAGCATTTT.